This TCR beta chain originates from a study of shared clonotypes between healthy human individuals. The protocol was immunoSEQ multiplex PCR, while the TCRdb copy is restricted to in-frame clones and leaves out a portion. The sample lists millions of clones; about 92% were seen once. This clone was recorded a few times. CDR1 and CDR2 from the germline V gene are MNHEY and SMNVEV (reference sequence). Trimming took off 7 bases at V and 4 bases at J, with 5 bases between the two ends. The CDR3 covers 11 residues. Splitting the CD4+ cells yielded a CD45RA+ naive subset and a CD45RA-negative memory subset.

Sequenced: naive CD4+ T cells sorted from blood. Subset noted: CD45RA+ positively selected. The origin of this receptor is a man in his late teens or twenties in good health. V usage is TRBV27 and J usage is TRBJ1-5; D is ambiguous. The CDR3 here is CASNGNQPQHF. In nucleotides, the CDR3 is TGTGCCAGCAACGGAAATCAGCCCCAGCATTTT.